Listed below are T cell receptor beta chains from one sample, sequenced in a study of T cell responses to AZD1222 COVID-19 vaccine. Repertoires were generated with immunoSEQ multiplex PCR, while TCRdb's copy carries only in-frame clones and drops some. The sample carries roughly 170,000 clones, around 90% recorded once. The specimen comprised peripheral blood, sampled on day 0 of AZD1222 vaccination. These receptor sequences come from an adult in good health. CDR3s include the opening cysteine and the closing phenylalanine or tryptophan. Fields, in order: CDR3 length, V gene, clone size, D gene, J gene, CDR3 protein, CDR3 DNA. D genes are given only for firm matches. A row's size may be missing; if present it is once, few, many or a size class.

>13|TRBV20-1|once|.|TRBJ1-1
CSASGGMNTEAFF
TGCAGTGCTAGTGGAGGGATGAACACTGAAGCTTTCTTT
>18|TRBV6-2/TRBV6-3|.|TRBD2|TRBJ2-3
CASSSPPSGRARSDTQYF
TGTGCCAGCAGCTCTCCTCCTAGCGGGAGGGCCAGATCAGATACGCAGTATTTT
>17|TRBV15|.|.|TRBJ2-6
CATSKAAGDGGRYVLTF
TGTGCCACCAGCAAGGCGGCAGGAGATGGTGGCCGTTACGTCCTGACTTTC
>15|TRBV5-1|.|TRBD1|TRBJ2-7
CASSSPGRGSYEQYF
TGCGCCAGCAGCTCACCCGGCAGGGGGTCCTACGAGCAGTACTTC
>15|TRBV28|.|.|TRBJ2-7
CASSFRGSKTYEQYF
TGTGCCAGCAGTTTCCGGGGGAGCAAGACCTACGAGCAGTACTTC
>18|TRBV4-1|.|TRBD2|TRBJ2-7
CASSPTLPLAGGTYEQYF
TGCGCCAGCAGCCCCACCCTACCCCTAGCGGGAGGGACCTACGAGCAGTACTTC
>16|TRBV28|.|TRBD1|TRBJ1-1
CASSLDMRQGDTEAFF
TGTGCCAGCAGTTTGGATATGAGACAGGGGGACACTGAAGCTTTCTTT
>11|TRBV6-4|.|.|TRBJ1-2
CASSEGGGYTF
TGTGCCAGCAGTGAGGGGGGCGGCTACACCTTC
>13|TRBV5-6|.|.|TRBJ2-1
CASSLERNNEQFF
TGTGCCAGCAGCTTGGAACGGAACAATGAGCAGTTCTTC
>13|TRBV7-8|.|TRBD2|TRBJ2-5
CASTLAGGETQYF
TGTGCCAGCACGCTAGCGGGGGGAGAGACCCAGTACTTC
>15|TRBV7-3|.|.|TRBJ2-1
CASSLTRDGLYEQFF
TGTGCCAGCAGCTTAACAAGGGACGGCCTGTATGAGCAGTTCTTC
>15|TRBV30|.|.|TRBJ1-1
CAWSVWGQGNTEAFF
TGTGCCTGGAGTGTATGGGGTCAGGGGAACACTGAAGCTTTCTTT
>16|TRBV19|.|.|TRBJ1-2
CASSIPGKVTNYGYTF
TGTGCCAGTAGTATCCCGGGGAAGGTGACTAACTATGGCTACACCTTC
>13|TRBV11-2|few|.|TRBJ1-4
CASSLSGEEKLFF
TGTGCCAGCAGCCTGAGTGGGGAGGAAAAACTGTTTTTT
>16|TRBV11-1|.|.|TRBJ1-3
CASSLSRRSSGNTIYF
TGTGCCAGCAGCCTCAGCAGGCGGAGCTCTGGAAACACCATATATTTT
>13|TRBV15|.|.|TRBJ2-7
CATSRDKVGEQYF
TGTGCCACCAGCAGGGACAAGGTCGGGGAGCAGTACTTC
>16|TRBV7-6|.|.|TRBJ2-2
CASSLARGGNTGELFF
TGTGCCAGCAGCTTAGCCAGGGGTGGGAACACCGGGGAGCTGTTTTTT
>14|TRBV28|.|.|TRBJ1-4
CVSKGQLTNEKLFF
TGTGTCAGCAAAGGACAGCTAACTAATGAAAAACTGTTTTTT
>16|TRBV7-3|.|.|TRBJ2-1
CASSLVSSGARNEQFF
TGTGCCAGCAGCTTAGTATCAAGCGGAGCAAGAAATGAGCAGTTCTTC
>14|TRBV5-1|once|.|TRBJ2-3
CASSLEGLSDTQYF
TGCGCCAGCAGCTTGGAAGGGCTATCAGATACGCAGTATTTT
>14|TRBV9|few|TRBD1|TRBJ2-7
CASSVGDRAYEQYF
TGTGCCAGCAGCGTAGGTGACAGGGCCTACGAGCAGTACTTC
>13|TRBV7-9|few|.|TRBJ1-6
CASSAGRDSPLHF
TGTGCCAGCAGCGCAGGCCGGGATTCACCCCTCCACTTT
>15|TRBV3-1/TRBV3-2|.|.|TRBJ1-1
CASSLDRWGGPEAFF
TGTGCCAGCAGCCTCGACCGATGGGGTGGCCCTGAAGCTTTCTTT
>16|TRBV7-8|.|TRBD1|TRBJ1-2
CASSLQQGRLHYGYTF
TGTGCCAGCAGCTTACAACAGGGGAGGTTGCACTATGGCTACACCTTC
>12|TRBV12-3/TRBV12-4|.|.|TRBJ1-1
CASSFPGSEAFF
TGTGCCAGCAGTTTCCCGGGTAGTGAAGCTTTCTTT
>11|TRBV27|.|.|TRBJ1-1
CATIRDTEAFF
TGTGCCACTATTAGGGACACTGAAGCTTTCTTT
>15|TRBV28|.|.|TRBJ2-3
CASSTYSASTDTQYF
TGTGCCAGCAGTACATACAGCGCTAGCACAGATACGCAGTATTTT
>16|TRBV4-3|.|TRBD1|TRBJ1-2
CASSQEGQGNNYGYTF
TGCGCCAGCAGCCAAGAGGGACAGGGGAATAACTATGGCTACACCTTC
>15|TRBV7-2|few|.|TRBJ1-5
CASSLGGARNQPQHF
TGTGCCAGCAGCTTAGGGGGGGCCCGCAATCAGCCCCAGCATTTT
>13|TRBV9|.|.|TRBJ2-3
CASSIYSADTQYF
TGTGCCAGCAGCATCTATAGTGCAGATACGCAGTATTTT
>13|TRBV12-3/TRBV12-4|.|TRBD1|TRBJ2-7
CASSTQNRGEQYF
TGTGCCAGCAGTACCCAAAACAGGGGCGAGCAGTACTTC
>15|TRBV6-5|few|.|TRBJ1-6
CASRTRSGNNSPLHF
TGTGCCAGCAGGACCCGGTCGGGCAATAATTCACCCCTCCACTTT
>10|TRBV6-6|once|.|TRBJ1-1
CASSYPEAFF
TGTGCCAGCAGTTACCCAGAAGCTTTCTTT
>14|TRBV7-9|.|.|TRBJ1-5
CASSLGTTRQPQHF
TGTGCCAGCAGCTTAGGGACGACGAGGCAGCCCCAGCATTTT
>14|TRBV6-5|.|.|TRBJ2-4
CASVVGTAKNIQYF
TGTGCCAGTGTCGTAGGGACAGCCAAAAACATTCAGTACTTC
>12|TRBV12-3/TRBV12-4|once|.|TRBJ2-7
CASSRNYYEQYF
TGTGCCAGCAGCCGAAACTACTACGAGCAGTACTTC
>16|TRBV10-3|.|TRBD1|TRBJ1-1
CAIRPDSRDRGYEAFF
TGTGCCATCAGACCAGACTCCCGGGACAGGGGTTATGAAGCTTTCTTT
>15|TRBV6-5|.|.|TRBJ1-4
CASSKFRDVNEKLFF
TGTGCCAGCAGTAAATTCCGGGACGTTAATGAAAAACTGTTTTTT
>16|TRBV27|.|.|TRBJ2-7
CASSLVGRILEAEQYF
TGTGCCAGCAGTTTAGTTGGGCGGATTCTGGAGGCCGAGCAGTACTTC
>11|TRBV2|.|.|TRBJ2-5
CASSERETQYF
TGTGCCAGCAGTGAACGGGAGACCCAGTACTTC
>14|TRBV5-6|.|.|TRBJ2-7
CASSLGDTSYEQYF
TGTGCCAGCAGCTTGGGGGACACCTCCTACGAGCAGTACTTC
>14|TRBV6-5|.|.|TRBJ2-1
CASSYSTGYNEQFF
TGTGCCAGCAGTTACTCGACTGGGTACAATGAGCAGTTCTTC
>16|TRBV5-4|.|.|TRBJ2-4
CTSSLAPDVTKNIQYF
TGTACCAGCAGCTTGGCCCCCGATGTGACCAAAAACATTCAGTACTTC
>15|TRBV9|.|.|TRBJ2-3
CASSEWSASTDTQYF
TGTGCCAGCAGCGAGTGGTCGGCCAGCACAGATACGCAGTATTTT
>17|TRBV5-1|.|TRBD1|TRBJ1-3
CASSPTPGQGGGNTIYF
TGCGCCAGCAGTCCTACTCCGGGACAGGGGGGTGGAAACACCATATATTTT
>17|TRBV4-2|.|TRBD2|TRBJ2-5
CASSPSGLASSSETQYF
TGTGCCAGCAGCCCCTCGGGACTAGCGAGCTCGTCCGAGACCCAGTACTTC
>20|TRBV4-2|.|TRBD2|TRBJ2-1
CASSQASGGYQTSSYNEQFF
TGTGCCAGCAGCCAAGCGAGCGGGGGGTACCAAACGAGCTCCTACAATGAGCAGTTCTTC
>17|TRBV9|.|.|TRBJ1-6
CASSVEGEPSYNSPLHF
TGTGCCAGCAGCGTAGAGGGCGAGCCCTCCTATAATTCACCCCTCCACTTT
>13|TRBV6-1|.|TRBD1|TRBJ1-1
CASSETQGTEAFF
TGTGCCAGCAGTGAAACACAGGGGACTGAAGCTTTCTTT
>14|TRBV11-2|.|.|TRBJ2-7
CASTRRGQTYEQYF
TGTGCCAGCACCCGAAGGGGACAAACCTACGAGCAGTACTTC
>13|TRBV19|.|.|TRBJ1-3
CASSTGVGNTIYF
TGTGCCAGTAGTACTGGGGTTGGAAACACCATATATTTT
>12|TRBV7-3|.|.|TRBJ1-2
CASSPDGGSYTF
TGTGCCAGCAGCCCCGACGGGGGAAGCTACACCTTC
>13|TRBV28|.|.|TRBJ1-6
CASSSLEPLSLHF
TGTGCCAGCAGTTCCCTCGAGCCCCTCTCCCTCCACTTT